This passage covers 29 T cell receptor beta chains from one sample sequenced in a study of lymphopenia after photon versus proton radiotherapy. Libraries were prepared by immunoSEQ multiplex PCR; TCRdb keeps only in-frame clonotypes and omits some of them. The sample has almost 30,000 clones, approximately 87% seen once. Sequences were derived from peripheral blood, sampled from a patient treated with proton-based radiotherapy. The receptors stem from a woman aged 55-70 years with cholangiocarcinoma. Some clones in this sample may be carry-over from other donors' samples.

The count of this clone is one. The chain combines TRBV4-1 with TRBJ2-6; D is possibly TRBD1 or TRBD2 (5 bases each). This CDR3 comprises 17 residues. Germline V gene lookup returns CDR1 MGHRA and CDR2 YSYEKL. Between the trimmed V and J ends, which lost 3 bases and 3 bases, there was a span of 15 bases. The CDR3 nucleotides are TGCGCCAGCAGCCAGAGGGGATCGGGTAATGGGGCCAACGTCCTGACTTTC. This codes for CASSQRGSGNGANVLTF.

The CDR3 here is CAGTGGEGGYTF. Written as DNA, the CDR3 is TGTGCCGGGACAGGGGGCGAAGGTGGCTACACCTTC. V gene TRBV6-6 combines with J gene TRBJ1-2; 12 nucleotides agree with TRBD1. CDR3 length equals 12 residues. The V and J ends lost 11 bases and 7 bases, in that order; junction bases with no gene match: 5. CDR1 is MNHNY and CDR2 is SVGAGI in the germline V gene (reference sequence).

This chain connects TRBV19 to TRBJ1-5; no clear D. The CDR3 is 12 amino acids. Trimming left V 2 bases short and J 3 bases short, with 2 bases between. Germline CDR1 reads LNHDA; CDR2 reads SQIVND (reference sequence). CDR3 sequence: CASSIFNQPQHF. For the CDR3, the DNA is TGTGCCAGTAGTATATTCAATCAGCCCCAGCATTTT.

The chain uses TRBV19 and TRBJ2-5; D unclear. V was shortened by 6 bases and J by 9 bases, with 20 bases between the two germline ends. The CDR3 extends over 14 amino acids. Germline V CDR1 and CDR2: LNHDA, SQIVND (reference sequence). The CDR3 loop is CASSNRAGSDAQYF. The CDR3 region has the DNA TGTGCCAGTAGCAATCGGGCCGGGTCTGATGCCCAGTACTTC.

The chain carries TRBV5-1 and TRBJ2-1; 11 nucleotides match TRBD2. This CDR3 is 16 amino acids long. After removal of 1 base from V and 4 bases from J, the junction contained 4 bases not matched to a gene. In germline, CDR1 is SGHRS, CDR2 YFSETQ. The CDR3 bases are TGCGCCAGCAGCTTGTCGGGACTAGCGGAGTACAATGAGCAGTTCTTC. Protein product: CASSLSGLAEYNEQFF. The whole variable domain, filled in from reference TRBV5-1 and TRBJ2-1, reads KAGVTQTPRYLIKTRGQQVTLSCSPISGHRSVSWYQQTPGQGLQFLFEYFSETQRNKGNFPGRFSGRQFSNSRSEMNVSTLELGDSALYLCASSLSGLAEYNEQFFGPGTRLTVL.

This rearrangement joins TRBV5-6 to TRBJ2-6; D call uncertain. V lost 0 bases and J 4 bases, leaving 8 bases between the germline ends. The germline CDR1 and CDR2 sequences are SGHDT and YYEEEE. This CDR3 is built from 15 residues. DNA for the CDR3: TGTGCCAGCAGCTTGGGCCCCCTCGGGGCCAACGTCCTGACTTTC. It specifies CASSLGPLGANVLTF.

The V and J genes are TRBV19 and TRBJ2-7, with D perhaps TRBD1 (5 bases). With 0 bases removed from V and 0 bases from J, the gap between germline ends came to 9 bases. Germline CDR1 and CDR2: LNHDA and SQIVND (reference sequence). The CDR3 is 15 residues long. The CDR3 reads CASSIDLDTSYEQYF. The DNA of the CDR3 is TGTGCCAGTAGTATAGATCTGGACACCTCCTACGAGCAGTACTTC. Full variable domain (missing parts from reference TRBV19 and TRBJ2-7): DGGITQSPKYLFRKEGQNVTLSCEQNLNHDAMYWYRQDPGQGLRLIYYSQIVNDFQKGDIAEGYSVSREKKESFPLTVTSAQKNPTAFYLCASSIDLDTSYEQYFGPGTRLTVT.

This chain connects TRBV10-2 to TRBJ2-5, with a possible D match to TRBD1 (6 bases). Germline-derived CDR1 and CDR2 are WSHSY and SAAADI. The CDR3 is 13 amino acids. Trimming removed 5 bases from V and 3 bases from J, with 10 bases in between. The CDR3 nucleotides are TGCGCCAGCAGTACGACAGGAAAAGAGACCCAGTACTTC. It encodes CASSTTGKETQYF.

This clone turned up a few times. This chain links TRBV2 with TRBJ1-6; D may be TRBD1 (5 bases). CDR1 is SNHLY and CDR2 is FYNNEI in the germline V gene. This CDR3 has 16 residues. The V and J ends lost 6 bases and 5 bases respectively, with 17 bases between them. The DNA of the CDR3 is TGTGCCAGCAGACAGGAGGGGAGAACCAATAATTCACCCCTCCACTTT. Protein product: CASRQEGRTNNSPLHF. Looking up the rest from reference TRBV2 and TRBJ1-6 gives the full variable domain: EPEVTQTPSHQVTQMGQEVILRCVPISNHLYFYWYRQILGQKVEFLVSFYNNEISEKSEIFDDQFSVERPDGSNFTLKIRSTKLEDSAMYFCASRQEGRTNNSPLHFGNGTRLTVT.

This clone was observed a single time. V and J are TRBV5-1 and TRBJ1-4, with D maybe TRBD1 (5 bases). CDR3 size: 13 residues. Trimming pared 6 bases from V and 5 bases from J, leaving 11 bases between. The germline gives CDR1 SGHRS, CDR2 YFSETQ. Written as DNA, the CDR3 is TGCGCCAGCAAACAGGCCTTGAATGAAAAACTGTTTTTT. It codes for CASKQALNEKLFF.

This clone was counted only a few times. CDR3 region: CSVETSGPYEQYF. CDR3 nucleotide sequence: TGCAGCGTCGAGACTAGCGGCCCCTACGAGCAGTACTTC. The chain recombines TRBV29-1 with TRBJ2-7, with TRBD2 matching over 9 bases. Germline V gives CDR1 SQVTM, CDR2 ANQGSEA. The CDR3 sequence is 13 residues long. The V gene end was trimmed by 6 bases and the J gene end by 2 bases; junction bases not matched to a gene: 5.

The sample holds one count of this clone. The chain's CDR3 is CASRPRTAEAFF. DNA of the CDR3: TGTGCCAGCAGACCCAGGACCGCTGAAGCTTTCTTT. V and J are TRBV6-6 and TRBJ1-1, with D unresolved. This CDR3 has 12 amino acids. Trimming cost V 6 bases and J 6 bases, with 11 bases left between them. Germline values: CDR1 MNHNY, CDR2 SVGAGI (reference sequence).

The V call is TRBV27, the J call TRBJ1-5, with 8 bases identical to TRBD1. The CDR3 consists of 17 residues. The ends lost 7 bases at V and 9 bases at J; junction bases unmatched: 20. CDR1 and CDR2 from the germline V gene are MNHEY and SMNVEV (reference sequence). This chain's CDR3 is CASNSGQGAPPGRPQHF. CDR3 DNA sequence: TGTGCCAGCAACTCGGGGCAGGGGGCCCCCCCGGGAAGGCCCCAGCATTTT.

V is TRBV9 and J is TRBJ2-7; D is uncertain. This CDR3 is 13 amino acids long. V was pared by 0 bases and J by 0 bases, with 4 bases between. CDR1 and CDR2 from the germline V gene are SGDLS and YYNGEE. CDR3 sequence: CASSVGTSYEQYF. In DNA, the CDR3 is TGTGCCAGCAGCGTAGGAACCTCCTACGAGCAGTACTTC. The complete variable domain, with remaining parts taken from reference TRBV9 and TRBJ2-7, reads DSGVTQTPKHLITATGQRVTLRCSPRSGDLSVYWYQQSLDQGLQFLIQYYNGEERAKGNILERFSAQQFPDLHSELNLSSLELGDSALYFCASSVGTSYEQYFGPGTRLTVT.

This rearrangement joins TRBV6-5 to TRBJ2-7; TRBD2 matches 8 bases. V was clipped by 2 bases and J by 3 bases; unmatched bases: 6. The CDR3 contains 15 residues. Germline CDR1 MNHEY, CDR2 SVGAGI. This CDR3 is CASSYPGGEDYEQYF. CDR3 DNA: TGTGCCAGCAGTTACCCGGGGGGGGAAGACTACGAGCAGTACTTC.

This chain links TRBV29-1 with TRBJ1-2, with D possibly matching TRBD1 (5 bases). V was shortened by 4 bases and J by 6 bases, with 9 bases between the two germline ends. The CDR3 contains 11 residues. Germline V gene sequence: CDR1 SQVTM, CDR2 ANQGSEA. The CDR3, as DNA: TGCAGCGTTGCTTCAGGGAATGGCTACACCTTC. Protein sequence: CSVASGNGYTF.

This clone was counted once. The chain uses TRBV4-3 and TRBJ2-3; possibly TRBD1 for D (5 bases). Trimming shortened V by 0 bases and J by 4 bases, and 17 bases separated the two germline ends. This CDR3 spans 17 amino acids. Germline CDR1 reads LGHNA; CDR2 reads YSLEER. In DNA form, the CDR3 reads TGCGCCAGCAGCCAAGAAGAGGCAGGGCGCGGTTCAGATACGCAGTATTTT. Translated, it gives CASSQEEAGRGSDTQYF.

The chain has TRBV12-5 and TRBJ2-2; D is possibly TRBD2 (7 bases). The CDR3 consists of 16 residues. Deletions cut 1 base from V and 4 bases from J, with 13 bases between. CDR1 and CDR2 (germline): LGHNT, FRNRAP. CDR3 residues: CASGLGRRGATGELFF. Here the CDR3 DNA reads TGTGCTAGTGGTTTGGGACGCCGGGGGGCCACCGGGGAGCTGTTTTTT.

The V and J genes are TRBV11-1 and TRBJ1-1, with D unresolved. Germline lookup yields CDR1 SGHAT and CDR2 FQDESV (reference sequence). V dropped 0 bases and J dropped 5 bases, with 7 bases sitting between them. This CDR3 has 13 amino acids. In DNA, the CDR3 is TGTGCCAGCAGCTTAGCGGAGGGTACTGAAGCTTTCTTT. Encoded protein: CASSLAEGTEAFF.

This chain connects TRBV9 to TRBJ2-2; no clear D. This CDR3 is 12 amino acids long. Germline V gives CDR1 SGDLS, CDR2 YYNGEE. The V end was cut by 3 bases, the J end by 7 bases, with 7 bases between. CDR3: CASSAPLGELFF. In DNA form, the CDR3 reads TGTGCCAGCAGCGCCCCTCTCGGGGAGCTGTTTTTT.

The rearrangement links TRBV15 to TRBJ2-7, with D unclear. The germline V gene encodes CDR1 LNHNV and CDR2 YYDKDF (reference sequence). The CDR3 extends over 14 amino acids. With 0 bases removed from V and 7 bases from J, the gap between germline ends came to 13 bases. CDR3 coding DNA: TGTGCCACCAGCAGAGAATTCGCTGCCAGTGAGCAGTACTTC. This gives the protein CATSREFAASEQYF.

CDR3 in DNA: TGTGCCAGCAGCAAAGCTTGGATCGGGACGGGAGGATGCAATGAGCAGTTCTTC. Amino acids: CASSKAWIGTGGCNEQFF. The genes are TRBV21-1 and TRBJ2-1; TRBD2 is the table's D call and was not checked against the DNA. TRBV21-1 is tagged as a pseudogene. CDR3 length equals 18 residues.

This clone was observed once. This chain links TRBV5-4 with TRBJ2-7, with TRBD1 as a possible D gene (6 bases). CDR1 is SGHNT and CDR2 is YYREEE in the germline V gene (reference sequence). Trimming took off 5 bases at V and 0 bases at J, with 12 bases between the two ends. CDR3 length: 14 residues. CDR3: CASSTGTHSYEQYF. CDR3 coding DNA: TGTGCCAGCAGTACAGGGACCCACTCCTACGAGCAGTACTTC.

The gene calls are TRBV18 and TRBJ2-2, with D uncertain. The V and J ends lost 3 bases and 4 bases respectively, with 3 bases between them. CDR3 length: 12 residues. Per germline, CDR1 KGHSH and CDR2 LQKENI. The CDR3 sequence: CASSPLTGELFF. The CDR3 DNA follows: TGTGCCAGCTCACCCCTCACCGGGGAGCTGTTTTTT.

The rearrangement links TRBV27 to TRBJ1-5; D gene unclear. V was trimmed by 6 bases and J by 3 bases, leaving 21 bases between them. The CDR3 spans 17 residues. Germline-derived CDR1 and CDR2 are MNHEY and SMNVEV (reference sequence). The CDR3 coding sequence is TGTGCCAGCAGACTAACTGCAATATTCAGCGACAATCAGCCCCAGCATTTT. Translating gives CASRLTAIFSDNQPQHF.

This clone is categorized as large. This chain uses TRBV13 with TRBJ1-2, with D maybe TRBD1 (5 bases). The CDR3 length is 16 residues. V was pared by 5 bases and J by 4 bases, with 20 bases between. Germline V gene lookup returns CDR1 PRHDT and CDR2 FYEKMQ (reference sequence). CDR3 DNA: TGTGCCAGCAGCCTCCGGGGCGCGGGGGGATCCTATGGCTACACCTTC. The encoded protein is CASSLRGAGGSYGYTF.

The V and J genes are TRBV27 and TRBJ1-6; perhaps TRBD1 as D (6 bases). Trimming took off 3 bases at V and 2 bases at J, with 8 bases between the two ends. Germline V gene sequence: CDR1 MNHEY, CDR2 SMNVEV (reference sequence). The CDR3 extends over 15 amino acids. CDR3 loop: CASSLGATYNSPLHF. The CDR3 nucleotides read TGTGCCAGCAGTTTGGGGGCCACCTATAATTCACCCCTCCACTTT.

The V and J genes are TRBV6-4 and TRBJ2-3, with 8 nucleotides matching TRBD2. The CDR3 has 16 amino acids. Losses at the gene ends were 0 bases for V and 5 bases for J; bases not matched to a gene: 7. The germline V gene encodes CDR1 MRHNA and CDR2 SNTAGT. The CDR3 spells CASSDSIAGGRDTQYF. The CDR3 DNA sequence: TGTGCCAGCAGTGACTCGATCGCGGGGGGAAGAGATACGCAGTATTTT.

This chain's CDR3 is CASSEVGRNTEAFF. CDR3 coding DNA: TGTGCCAGCAGTGAAGTGGGGCGGAACACTGAAGCTTTCTTT. This chain uses TRBV2 with TRBJ1-1, with D tentatively TRBD1 (5 bases). Germline CDR1 is SNHLY and CDR2 is FYNNEI. The germline V and J ends were trimmed by 1 base and 1 base, with 7 bases remaining between them. The CDR3 spans 14 residues.